The clone carrying this T cell receptor beta chain appeared a few times. What it recognizes is unknown. MiXCR, run by TCRdb on the reads, gives a single entry per CDR3 protein. The repertoire holds hundreds of thousands of distinct CDR3 sequences, with about 33% as singletons. The data are from a study of T cell repertoires in cytomegalovirus infection. General study results and limits: CMV-specific HLA-C-restricted TCR beta clonotypes dominated the ex vivo response. Using cumulative public TCR beta family frequency, the authors identified those who carried CMV together with the relevant HLA.

Germline CDR1 and CDR2: MDHEN and SYDVKM. The CDR3 has 13 amino acids. The germline V and J ends were trimmed by 4 bases and 11 bases, with 12 bases remaining between them. The gene calls are TRBV28 and TRBJ1-6; D remains unclear. This clonotype was sampled from a human donor in good health (CMV status not recorded). Some clones in this sample may be carry-over from other donors' samples. Sequencing was performed on PBMCs. CDR3 sequence reads: CASSSIGPAPLHF. The CDR3, as DNA: TGTGCCAGCAGTTCCATCGGACCCGCACCCCTCCACTTT.